Sequencing of this T cell receptor (beta chain) was carried out in a study of shared clonotypes between healthy human individuals. Study details: Every donor yielded three CD4 naive, three CD4 memory, two CD8 naive and one CD8 memory plate.

In the naive CD8 group, cells lacked CD45RO and were positively selected for CCR7, so terminally differentiated effector memory CD45RA+ cells were left out. The germline CDR1 and CDR2 sequences are SGDLS and YYNGEE. The CDR3 is 15 residues long. V was shortened by 3 bases and J by 3 bases, with 12 bases between the two germline ends. Study-wide points: Relative to their counterparts shared across all four donors, non-shared clonotypes exhibited diminished generation probabilities. In the sorted subsets, rarefaction showed sequencing was incomplete despite large depth.

On this clone itself: No antigen is known for it.

Deep-level settings were used for running the assay. Produced via immunoSEQ multiplex PCR; TCRdb's table is partial and in-frame only. Found here are about 1.9 million clones, around 93% of them singletons; the top ten hold around 1.8%. The V call is TRBV9, the J call TRBJ2-2; D ambiguous. The sequencing input was naive CD8+ T cells from PBMCs. The clonotype was recovered from a man younger than 30 in good health. Some clones in this sample may be carry-over from other donors' samples. The CDR3 nucleotides read TGTGCCAGCAGCGATCCCAACCCTGACACCGGGGAGCTGTTTTTT. Amino acids: CASSDPNPDTGELFF.